The next 20 T cell receptor beta chains were all read from a single sample in a study of T-cell reconstitution after alpha-beta-depleted transplantation in children. Preparing the TCRbeta library involved the use of unique molecular identifiers. One entry per CDR3 protein results from TCRdb running MiXCR on the PCR reads. This sample carries roughly 670,000 distinct CDR3 sequences, less than 15% of them seen once, and the ten largest clones take roughly 0.84%. Sequencing used PBMCs, obtained before TCRalphabeta/CD19-depleted stem cell transplant. Receptor source: a girl aged 2 to 9 with congenital amegakaryocytic thrombocytopenia, due to receive a stem cell transplant.

This sequence joins TRBV12-3 or TRBV12-4 and TRBJ2-7, with TRBD1 identical over 7 bases. This CDR3 has 15 amino acids. The V gene end was trimmed by 5 bases and the J gene end by 2 bases; junction bases not matched to a gene: 9. CDR3 nucleotides: TGTGCCAGCAGTGACTACAGGGGAGAAACCTACGAGCAGTACTTC. Encoded protein: CASSDYRGETYEQYF.

The table lists this clonotype with many counts. The chain carries TRBV18 and TRBJ2-7; D gene uncertain. Per germline, CDR1 KGHSH and CDR2 LQKENI. Trimming stripped 3 bases from V and 6 bases from J, with 9 bases between. The CDR3 sequence is 12 residues long. The CDR3 spells CASSPPGREQYF. CDR3 nucleotide sequence: TGTGCCAGCTCACCGCCGGGTCGCGAGCAGTACTTC.

This clonotype was seen ten or more times. The CDR3 reads CSVAGLGNNEQFF. The CDR3 DNA reads as TGCAGCGTTGCGGGACTAGGGAACAATGAGCAGTTCTTC. The chain combines TRBV29-1 with TRBJ2-1, with 8 bases that match TRBD2. Germline assignment: CDR1 SQVTM and CDR2 ANQGSEA. CDR3 length: 13 residues. Trimming removed 4 bases from V and 5 bases from J; junction bases left unmatched: 4.

This clonotype was observed at least ten times. The J gene is TRBJ2-1, the V gene TRBV12-3 or TRBV12-4; 7 positions agree with TRBD2. CDR3 length: 14 residues. V was pared by 7 bases and J by 7 bases, with 10 bases of the junction left unmatched. DNA for the CDR3: TGTGCCAGCACCCAACTAGCGCGGGGAAATGAGCAGTTCTTC. Translated: CASTQLARGNEQFF.

This clonotype showed up many times. The gene calls are TRBV10-3 and TRBJ2-7, with D perhaps matching TRBD2 (6 bases). Trimming took 2 bases from V and 2 from J, leaving 16 bases between them. Germline lookup yields CDR1 ENHRY and CDR2 SYGVKD. The CDR3 consists of 16 residues. This CDR3 reads CAISEGVAATPYEQYF. DNA for the CDR3: TGTGCCATCAGTGAGGGGGTAGCGGCAACACCCTACGAGCAGTACTTC.

This clonotype was recorded many times. The rearrangement uses TRBV12-3 or TRBV12-4 and TRBJ2-1; D perhaps matches TRBD2 (5 bases). The ends were cut back, 6 bases at V and 8 bases at J, with 11 bases in the middle. There are 12 residues in the CDR3. CDR3 nucleotides: TGTGCCAGCAGGTCTCTAGCCGATGAGCAGTTCTTC. Protein: CASRSLADEQFF.

The CDR3 bases are TGCAGTCTCGGGAACAGCCGAATGAACACTGAAGCTTTCTTT. It yields the protein CSLGNSRMNTEAFF. The V gene is TRBV20-1, the J gene TRBJ1-1; D not resolved. The CDR3 sequence is 14 residues long. Looked up from germline, CDR1 is DFQATT and CDR2 is SNEGSKA (reference sequence). With 8 bases removed from V and 0 bases from J, the gap between germline ends came to 16 bases.

This clonotype was observed at least ten times. V usage is TRBV20-1 and J usage is TRBJ2-7; D perhaps matches TRBD2 (6 bases). The ends were cut back, 2 bases at V and 2 bases at J, with 13 bases in the middle. CDR3 size: 14 residues. Germline loops: CDR1 DFQATT, CDR2 SNEGSKA (reference sequence). CDR3 in amino acids: CSARPPGLTYEQYF. In nucleotides, the CDR3 is TGCAGTGCTAGACCCCCGGGACTGACCTACGAGCAGTACTTC.

This clonotype was detected many times. V usage is TRBV5-1 and J usage is TRBJ2-7; TRBD1 aligns across 10 bases. CDR3 size: 13 residues. The V segment lost 6 bases and the J segment 1 base; nucleotides outside the gene matches: 1. Germline CDR1 reads SGHRS; CDR2 reads YFSETQ. CDR3 amino acids: CASTGQGSYEQYF. DNA for the CDR3: TGCGCCAGCACGGGACAGGGGTCCTACGAGCAGTACTTC.

There are many counts of this clonotype. CDR3 amino acids: CASRPSSSGTGYGGYTF. In DNA form, the CDR3 reads TGCGCCAGCAGACCCAGTTCTTCCGGGACAGGGTACGGTGGCTACACCTTC. V and J are TRBV5-1 and TRBJ1-2; 9 bases agree with TRBD1. CDR1 and CDR2 (germline): SGHRS, YFSETQ. This CDR3 is built from 17 residues. V shed 5 bases and J 7 bases; nucleotides not matched to a gene: 18.

Ten or more counts support this clonotype. This chain links TRBV12-3 or TRBV12-4 with TRBJ1-1, with a possible D match to TRBD1 (6 bases). This CDR3 has 13 residues. Deletions cut 3 bases from V and 7 bases from J, with 12 bases between. The CDR3 region is CASSLYRDIEAFF. In DNA form, the CDR3 reads TGTGCCAGCAGTTTGTACCGGGACATTGAAGCTTTCTTT.

This clonotype appeared many times. This sequence joins TRBV28 and TRBJ2-1; no firm D call. This CDR3 has 15 amino acids. Germline CDR1 MDHEN, CDR2 SYDVKM. V was shortened by 5 bases and J by 0 bases, with 11 bases between the two germline ends. DNA of the CDR3: TGTGCCAGCAGTCTTACCAGTGACTCCTACAATGAGCAGTTCTTC. The encoded protein is CASSLTSDSYNEQFF. Full variable domain (missing parts from reference TRBV28 and TRBJ2-1): DVKVTQSSRYLVKRTGEKVFLECVQDMDHENMFWYRQDPGLGLRLIYFSYDVKMKEKGDIPEGYSVSREKKERFSLILESASTNQTSMYLCASSLTSDSYNEQFFGPGTRLTVL.

This clonotype showed up many times. V is TRBV7-3 and J is TRBJ2-1, with D tentatively TRBD2 (5 bases). The CDR3 is 16 residues long. V shed 2 bases and J shed 0 bases, with 11 bases lying between them. Germline V lookup: CDR1 SGHTA, CDR2 FQGTGA. CDR3 loop: CASSLLLGSSYNEQFF. DNA of the CDR3: TGTGCCAGCAGCTTACTACTGGGGAGCTCCTACAATGAGCAGTTCTTC. The entire variable domain, with the rest obtained from reference TRBV7-3 and TRBJ2-1, is as follows: GAGVSQTPSNKVTEKGKYVELRCDPISGHTALYWYRQSLGQGPEFLIYFQGTGAADDSGLPNDRFFAVRPEGSVSTLKIQRTERGDSAVYLCASSLLLGSSYNEQFFGPGTRLTVL.

V usage is TRBV7-9 and J usage is TRBJ1-1, with 7 bases that match TRBD1. With 8 bases clipped from V and 2 bases from J, the junction kept 14 bases outside the gene matches. Germline V gene data show CDR1 as SEHNR and CDR2 as FQNEAQ (reference sequence). This CDR3 comprises 16 residues. The CDR3 spells CASGIRQGSPNTEAFF. As DNA, the CDR3 is TGTGCCAGCGGTATCCGACAGGGTTCCCCTAACACTGAAGCTTTCTTT. Combining the CDR3 with reference TRBV7-9 and TRBJ1-1 gives the whole variable domain DTGVSQNPRHKITKRGQNVTFRCDPISEHNRLYWYRQTLGQGPEFLTYFQNEAQLEKSRLLSDRFSAERPKGSFSTLEIQRTEQGDSAMYLCASGIRQGSPNTEAFFGQGTRLTVV.

Concerning this clonotype itself: A read error may explain this, as a much larger clone is one base away. CDR3 nucleotides: TGTACCAGCAGCTCGACCGGGACTAGCGGTCCCTTCTCCTACGAGCAGTACTTC. Amino acid sequence: CTSSSTGTSGPFSYEQYF. The chain couples TRBV5-5 to TRBJ2-7, with 11 nucleotides matching TRBD2. From germline, CDR1 is SGHKS and CDR2 YYEKEE (reference sequence). The CDR3 extends over 18 amino acids.

CDR3 region: CASSLGHGGARELFF. The CDR3 nucleotides are TGTGCCAGCAGCTTGGGACATGGTGGGGCCAGGGAGCTGTTTTTT. This sequence joins TRBV5-5 and TRBJ2-2, with D possibly matching TRBD1 (5 bases). This CDR3 contains 15 residues. Germline assignment: CDR1 SGHKS and CDR2 YYEKEE (reference sequence). V was shortened by 0 bases and J by 9 bases, with 15 bases between the two germline ends.

There are many counts of this clonotype. This sequence joins TRBV5-1 and TRBJ1-5, with D hard to call. V was clipped by 2 bases and J by 9 bases, with 12 bases between them. Germline V CDR1 and CDR2: SGHRS, YFSETQ. This CDR3 contains 13 residues. CDR3 sequence: CASSFSPEGPQHF. CDR3 in DNA: TGCGCCAGCAGCTTCTCCCCCGAGGGGCCCCAGCATTTT.

The chain couples TRBV4-1 to TRBJ2-6; 7 nucleotides agree with TRBD1. This CDR3 spans 19 amino acids. Looked up from germline, CDR1 is MGHRA and CDR2 is YSYEKL. Trimming at V came to 2 bases and at J to 0 bases, leaving 10 bases not matched to a gene. CDR3 DNA sequence: TGCGCCAGCAGCCAAACTGTCACAGGGGTTTACTCTGGGGCCAACGTCCTGACTTTC. It yields the protein CASSQTVTGVYSGANVLTF.

This CDR3 is CSVDGQGLVLEQYF. DNA of the CDR3: TGCAGCGTTGACGGGCAGGGATTGGTGCTCGAGCAGTACTTC. The V gene is TRBV29-1, the J gene TRBJ2-7, with D perhaps matching TRBD1 (5 bases). V lost 3 bases and J lost 6, with 18 bases in between. The CDR3 contains 14 residues. CDR1 is SQVTM and CDR2 is ANQGSEA in the germline V gene.

The V gene is TRBV4-1, the J gene TRBJ2-3; D uncertain. The ends were cut back, 6 bases at V and 0 bases at J, with 10 bases in the middle. Germline V gives CDR1 MGHRA, CDR2 YSYEKL. This CDR3 region has 14 residues. This CDR3 is CASRASPSTDTQYF. The CDR3, as DNA: TGCGCCAGCAGGGCCTCTCCTAGCACAGATACGCAGTATTTT.